This T cell receptor (beta chain) was recorded in a study of identifying expanded T cells in peripheral blood. The CDR3 spans 13 residues. CDR1 SQVTM and CDR2 ANQGSEA come from the germline V gene. V was trimmed by 4 bases and J by 5 bases, leaving 14 bases between them. Sequencing used immunoSEQ multiplex PCR; TCRdb keeps in-frame clones, though not all of them. The sample holds over 100,000 clones; around 88% are singletons and the top ten take 14%. On this clone itself: Antigen specificity is unknown.

The study's findings and limits: Across healthy donors, higher total template counts meant significantly greater roughly two-week count variance.

The rearrangement links TRBV29-1 to TRBJ1-1; D call uncertain. The receptor was isolated from a person between 18 and 75 years old in good health. Sequenced input: blood. In DNA, the CDR3 is TGCAGCGTTGTAGAGACGGTGTGGACTGAAGCTTTCTTT. Translated: CSVVETVWTEAFF.